The T cell receptor beta chain described here comes from a study of lymphopenia after photon versus proton radiotherapy. Study-level points and caveats: A bigger post-nadir fall in TCR diversity correlated inversely with survival time in deceased patients. Better survival with proton therapy was suggested as possible, not demonstrated.

There are 15 residues in the CDR3. The germline CDR1 and CDR2 sequences are MNHNY and SVGAGI (reference sequence). Generated by immunoSEQ multiplex PCR, the TCRdb table keeps only in-frame clones and is missing some. Of fewer than 25,000 clones in the sample, about four fifths were seen once. Of note for this clone: No antigen is known for it. Sequence at one end of the junction differs from germline and may be a read error. Other nucleotide sequences in the sample specify the same CDR3.

The sequence was collected from a woman in her 50s with pancreatic cancer. J is TRBJ2-5 and V is TRBV6-6; the D gene is possibly TRBD1 (5 bases). The material sequenced was peripheral blood, taken from a patient treated with photon-based radiotherapy. The CDR3 DNA follows: TGTGCTAGCAGTTGGGGCACTTCGGAAGAAGAGACCCAGTACTTC. It translates to CASSWGTSEEETQYF.